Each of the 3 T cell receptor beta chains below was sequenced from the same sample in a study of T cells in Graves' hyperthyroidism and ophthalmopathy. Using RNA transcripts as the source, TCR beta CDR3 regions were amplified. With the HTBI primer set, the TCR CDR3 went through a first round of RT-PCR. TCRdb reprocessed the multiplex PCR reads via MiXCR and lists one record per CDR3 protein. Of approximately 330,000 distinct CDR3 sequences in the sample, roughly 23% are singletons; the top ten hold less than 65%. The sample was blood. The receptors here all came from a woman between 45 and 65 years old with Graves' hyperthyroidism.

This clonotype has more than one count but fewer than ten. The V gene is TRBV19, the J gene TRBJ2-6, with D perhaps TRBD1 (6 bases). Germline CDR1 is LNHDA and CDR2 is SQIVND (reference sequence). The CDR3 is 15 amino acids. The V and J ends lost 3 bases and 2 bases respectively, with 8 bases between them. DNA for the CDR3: TGTGCCAGTAGTATGGCAGGGGCTGGGGCCAACGTCCTGACTTTC. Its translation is CASSMAGAGANVLTF.

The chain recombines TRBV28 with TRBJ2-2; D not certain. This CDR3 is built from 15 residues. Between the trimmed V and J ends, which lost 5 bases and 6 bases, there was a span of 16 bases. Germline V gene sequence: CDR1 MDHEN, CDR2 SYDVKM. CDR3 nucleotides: TGTGCCAGCAGTCCAACCGCCGGTGGGGCCGGGGAGCTGTTTTTT. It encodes CASSPTAGGAGELFF.

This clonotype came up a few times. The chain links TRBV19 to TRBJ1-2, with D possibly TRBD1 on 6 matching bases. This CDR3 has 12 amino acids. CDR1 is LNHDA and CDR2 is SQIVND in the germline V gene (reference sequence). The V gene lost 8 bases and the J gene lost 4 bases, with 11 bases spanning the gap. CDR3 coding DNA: TGTGCCAGTTCTCGACAGGTCTATGGCTACACCTTC. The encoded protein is CASSRQVYGYTF.